This T cell receptor beta chain was found in a study of control samples from healthy donors and cancer patients. The protocol was immunoSEQ multiplex PCR, while the TCRdb copy is restricted to in-frame clones and leaves out a portion. In the table there are some 140,000 clones, 85% to 95% of which are singletons. Trimming at V came to 9 bases and at J to 2 bases, leaving 7 bases not matched to a gene. Looked up from germline, CDR1 is SGHTA and CDR2 is FQGNSA. This CDR3 spans 14 amino acids. The V and J genes are TRBV7-2 and TRBJ2-3, with 8 bases aligning to TRBD2. The receptor was derived from a man aged 35-49 years in good health. The sequenced sample was blood. The CDR3 coding sequence is TGTGCCAGTCGGGGGGGCTTTGTCACAGATACGCAGTATTTT. Translating it yields CASRGGFVTDTQYF.